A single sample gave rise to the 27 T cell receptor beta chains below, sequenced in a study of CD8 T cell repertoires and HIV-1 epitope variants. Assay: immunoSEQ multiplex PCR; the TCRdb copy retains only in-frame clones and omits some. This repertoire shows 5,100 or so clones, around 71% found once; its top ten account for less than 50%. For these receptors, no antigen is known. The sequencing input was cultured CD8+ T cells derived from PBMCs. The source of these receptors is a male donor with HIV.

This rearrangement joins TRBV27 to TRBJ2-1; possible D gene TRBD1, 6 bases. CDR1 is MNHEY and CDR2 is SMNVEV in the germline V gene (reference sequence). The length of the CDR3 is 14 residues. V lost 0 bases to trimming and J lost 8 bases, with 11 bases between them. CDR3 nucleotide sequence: TGTGCCAGCAGTTTATCCCAGGGGCTGGATGAGCAGTTCTTC. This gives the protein CASSLSQGLDEQFF.

CDR3 sequence (DNA): TGTGCCACCCGGGACACAGACTACGAGCAGTACTTC. It translates to CATRDTDYEQYF. The J gene is TRBJ2-5, the V gene TRBV27, with D perhaps TRBD1 (6 bases). With the DNA end fitting TRBJ2-7 better, the J assignment may be wrong. This CDR3 is 12 amino acids long. Germline loops: CDR1 MNHEY, CDR2 SMNVEV (reference sequence).

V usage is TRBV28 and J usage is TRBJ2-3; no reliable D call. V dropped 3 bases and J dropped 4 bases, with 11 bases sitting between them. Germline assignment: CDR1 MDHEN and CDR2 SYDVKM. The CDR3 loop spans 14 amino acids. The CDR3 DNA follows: TGTGCCAGCAGTTTTGTCGAAACTTCAGATACGCAGTATTTT. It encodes CASSFVETSDTQYF.

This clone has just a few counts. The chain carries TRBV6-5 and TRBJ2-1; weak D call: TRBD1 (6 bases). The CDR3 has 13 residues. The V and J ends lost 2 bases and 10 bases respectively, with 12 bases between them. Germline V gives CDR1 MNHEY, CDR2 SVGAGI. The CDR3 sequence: CASSYVDSREQFF. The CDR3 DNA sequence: TGTGCCAGCAGTTACGTGGACAGCCGGGAGCAGTTCTTC.

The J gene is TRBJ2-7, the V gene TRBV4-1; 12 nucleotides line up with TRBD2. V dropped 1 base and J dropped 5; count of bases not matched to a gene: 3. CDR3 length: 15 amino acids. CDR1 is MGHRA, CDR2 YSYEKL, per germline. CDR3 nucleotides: TGCGCCAGCAGCCAAGGCGGACTAGCGGGGAACGAGCAGTACTTC. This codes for CASSQGGLAGNEQYF.

In nucleotides, the CDR3 is TGTGCCAGCTCACCACTAGGGGGCAGTACCACAGATACGCAGTATTTT. This codes for CASSPLGGSTTDTQYF. This rearrangement joins TRBV18 to TRBJ2-3; 7 bases agree with TRBD1. Per germline, CDR1 KGHSH and CDR2 LQKENI. Unmatched junction bases numbered 6, after V lost 1 base and J lost 2 bases. The CDR3 length is 16 residues.

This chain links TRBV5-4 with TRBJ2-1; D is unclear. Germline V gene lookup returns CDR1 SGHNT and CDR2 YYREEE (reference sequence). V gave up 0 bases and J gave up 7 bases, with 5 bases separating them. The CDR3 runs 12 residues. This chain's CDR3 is CASSLGRNEQFF. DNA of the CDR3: TGTGCCAGCAGCTTGGGCAGAAATGAGCAGTTCTTC.

The CDR3, as DNA: TGTGCCAGCAGCCCGGGACTAGCGGGAAGCTACGAGCAGTACTTC. Amino acid sequence: CASSPGLAGSYEQYF. This chain joins TRBV5-6 and TRBJ2-7, with 13 bases matching TRBD2. The trim removed 4 bases at V and 3 bases at J, leaving 4 bases unmatched. CDR3 size: 15 residues. From germline, CDR1 is SGHDT and CDR2 YYEEEE.

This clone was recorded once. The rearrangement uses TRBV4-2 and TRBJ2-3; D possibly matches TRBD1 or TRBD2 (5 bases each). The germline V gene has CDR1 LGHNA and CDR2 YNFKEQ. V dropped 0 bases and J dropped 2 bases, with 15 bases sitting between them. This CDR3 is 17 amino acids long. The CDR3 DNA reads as TGTGCCAGCAGCCAAGATCCCGGGACGGTACTCACAGATACGCAGTATTTT. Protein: CASSQDPGTVLTDTQYF.

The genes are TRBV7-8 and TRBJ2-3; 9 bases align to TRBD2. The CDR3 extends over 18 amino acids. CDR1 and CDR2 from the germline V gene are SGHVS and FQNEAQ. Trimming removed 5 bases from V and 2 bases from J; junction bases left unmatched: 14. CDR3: CASSKRAGGGRDTDTQYF. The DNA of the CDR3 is TGTGCCAGCAGCAAGAGGGCCGGCGGCGGGAGGGACACAGATACGCAGTATTTT. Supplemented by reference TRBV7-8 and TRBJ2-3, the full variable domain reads GAGVSQSPRYKVAKRGQDVALRCDPISGHVSLFWYQQALGQGPEFLTYFQNEAQLDKSGLPSDRFFAERPEGSVSTLKIQRTQQEDSAVYLCASSKRAGGGRDTDTQYFGPGTRLTVL.

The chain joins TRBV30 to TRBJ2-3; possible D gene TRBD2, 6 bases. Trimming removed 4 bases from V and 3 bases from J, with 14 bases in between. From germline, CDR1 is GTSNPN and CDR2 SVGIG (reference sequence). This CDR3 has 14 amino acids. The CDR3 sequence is CAWTVSGDTDTQYF. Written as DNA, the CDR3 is TGTGCCTGGACAGTATCGGGGGATACAGATACGCAGTATTTT.

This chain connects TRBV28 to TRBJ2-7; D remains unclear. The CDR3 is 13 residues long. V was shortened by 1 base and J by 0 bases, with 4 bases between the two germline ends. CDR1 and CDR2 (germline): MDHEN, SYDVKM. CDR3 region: CASSLYGSYEQYF. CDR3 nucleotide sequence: TGTGCCAGCAGTTTATACGGCTCCTACGAGCAGTACTTC.

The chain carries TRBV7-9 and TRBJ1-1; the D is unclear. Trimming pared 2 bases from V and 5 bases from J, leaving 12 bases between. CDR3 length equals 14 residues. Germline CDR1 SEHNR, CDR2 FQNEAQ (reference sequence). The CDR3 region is CASSLPPPHTEAFF. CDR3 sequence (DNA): TGTGCCAGCAGCTTACCGCCCCCGCATACTGAAGCTTTCTTT.

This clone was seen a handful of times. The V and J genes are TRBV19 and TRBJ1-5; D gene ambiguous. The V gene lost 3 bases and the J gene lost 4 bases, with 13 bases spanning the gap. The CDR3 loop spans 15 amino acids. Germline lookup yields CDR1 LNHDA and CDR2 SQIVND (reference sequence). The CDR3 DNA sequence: TGTGCCAGTAGTATTGGATTGCAGACTAATCAGCCCCAGCATTTT. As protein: CASSIGLQTNQPQHF.

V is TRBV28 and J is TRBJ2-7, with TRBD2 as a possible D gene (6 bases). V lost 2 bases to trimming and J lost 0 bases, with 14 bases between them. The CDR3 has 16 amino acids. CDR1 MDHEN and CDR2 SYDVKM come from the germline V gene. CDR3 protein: CASSLRESAGSYEQYF. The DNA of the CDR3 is TGTGCCAGCAGTTTACGGGAGTCTGCAGGCTCCTACGAGCAGTACTTC.

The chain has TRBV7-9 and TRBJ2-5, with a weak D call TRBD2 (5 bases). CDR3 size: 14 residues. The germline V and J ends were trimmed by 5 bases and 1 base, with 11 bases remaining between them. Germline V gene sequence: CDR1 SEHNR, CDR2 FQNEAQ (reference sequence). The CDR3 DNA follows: TGTGCCAGCAGCCACCCGGGATTCCAAGAGACCCAGTACTTC. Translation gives CASSHPGFQETQYF.

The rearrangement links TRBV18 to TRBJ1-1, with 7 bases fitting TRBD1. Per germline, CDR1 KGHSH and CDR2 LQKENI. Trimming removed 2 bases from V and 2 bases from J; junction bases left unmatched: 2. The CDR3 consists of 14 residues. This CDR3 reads CASSPWDSNTEAFF. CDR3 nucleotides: TGTGCCAGCTCACCATGGGACAGTAACACTGAAGCTTTCTTT. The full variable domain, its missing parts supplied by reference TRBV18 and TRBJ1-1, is NAGVMQNPRHLVRRRGQEARLRCSPMKGHSHVYWYRQLPEEGLKFMVYLQKENIIDESGMPKERFSAEFPKEGPSILRIQQVVRGDSAAYFCASSPWDSNTEAFFGQGTRLTVV.

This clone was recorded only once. The CDR3 reads CASSPGRGLGETQYF. The CDR3 region has the DNA TGTGCCAGCAGCCCGGGGAGGGGGCTGGGGGAGACCCAGTACTTC. This chain uses TRBV5-6 with TRBJ2-5, with D perhaps assigned TRBD1 or TRBD2 (7 bases each). Germline assignment: CDR1 SGHDT and CDR2 YYEEEE. The CDR3 sequence is 15 residues long. Trimming took 4 bases from V and 5 from J, leaving 18 bases between them. Filled out from reference TRBV5-6 and TRBJ2-5, the complete variable domain reads DAGVTQSPTHLIKTRGQQVTLRCSPKSGHDTVSWYQQALGQGPQFIFQYYEEEERQRGNFPDRFSGHQFPNYSSELNVNALLLGDSALYLCASSPGRGLGETQYFGPGTRLLVL.

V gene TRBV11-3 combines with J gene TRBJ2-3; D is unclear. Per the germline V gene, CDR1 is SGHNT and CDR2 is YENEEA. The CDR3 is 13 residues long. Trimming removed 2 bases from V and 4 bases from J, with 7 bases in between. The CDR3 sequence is CASSLPDADTQYF. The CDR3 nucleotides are TGTGCCAGCAGCTTACCAGACGCAGATACGCAGTATTTT.

This CDR3 is CASSLFGTGEGTDTQYF. The CDR3 nucleotides read TGTGCCAGCAGTTTATTCGGGACAGGGGAAGGGACAGATACGCAGTATTTT. The J gene is TRBJ2-3, the V gene TRBV28, with TRBD1 matching 10 bases. CDR1 is MDHEN and CDR2 is SYDVKM in the germline V gene. CDR3 length: 17 amino acids. J lost 3 bases, V lost 1 base, and 7 bases had no gene match.

The CDR3 bases are TGTGCCAGCAGCGCAGGGACTAGCGGGAGCTACGAGCAGTACTTC. Translation: CASSAGTSGSYEQYF. V is TRBV9 and J is TRBJ2-7; 14 bases line up with TRBD2. Trimming took 3 bases from V and 3 from J; bases not matched to a gene: 2. The CDR3 totals 15 residues. From germline, CDR1 is SGDLS and CDR2 YYNGEE. The whole variable domain, filled in from reference TRBV9 and TRBJ2-7, reads DSGVTQTPKHLITATGQRVTLRCSPRSGDLSVYWYQQSLDQGLQFLIQYYNGEERAKGNILERFSAQQFPDLHSELNLSSLELGDSALYFCASSAGTSGSYEQYFGPGTRLTVT.

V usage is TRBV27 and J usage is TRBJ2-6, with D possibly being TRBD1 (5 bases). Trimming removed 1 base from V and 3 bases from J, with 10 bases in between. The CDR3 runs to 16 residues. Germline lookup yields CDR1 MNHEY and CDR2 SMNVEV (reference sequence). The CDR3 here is CASSLWQGGGANVLTF. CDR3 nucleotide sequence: TGTGCCAGCAGTTTATGGCAGGGTGGTGGGGCCAACGTCCTGACTTTC.

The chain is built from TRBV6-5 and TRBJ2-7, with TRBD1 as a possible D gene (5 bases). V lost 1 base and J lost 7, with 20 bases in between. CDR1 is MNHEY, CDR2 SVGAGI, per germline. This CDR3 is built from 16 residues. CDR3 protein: CASSYFSGSHSNEQYF. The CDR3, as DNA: TGTGCCAGCAGTTACTTCTCAGGGTCTCATTCTAATGAGCAGTACTTC.

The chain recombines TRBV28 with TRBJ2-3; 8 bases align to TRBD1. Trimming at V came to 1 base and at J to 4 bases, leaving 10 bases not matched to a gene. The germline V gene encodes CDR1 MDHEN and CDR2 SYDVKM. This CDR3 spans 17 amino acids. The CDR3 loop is CASSLFAGGELADTQYF. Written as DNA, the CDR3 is TGTGCCAGCAGTTTATTTGCAGGGGGCGAGCTTGCAGATACGCAGTATTTT.

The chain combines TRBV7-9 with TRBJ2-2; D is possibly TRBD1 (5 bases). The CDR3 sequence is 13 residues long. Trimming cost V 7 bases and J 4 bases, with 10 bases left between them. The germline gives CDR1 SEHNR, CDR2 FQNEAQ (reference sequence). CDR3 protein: CASNKGVTGELFF. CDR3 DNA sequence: TGTGCCAGCAACAAAGGGGTCACCGGGGAGCTGTTTTTT.

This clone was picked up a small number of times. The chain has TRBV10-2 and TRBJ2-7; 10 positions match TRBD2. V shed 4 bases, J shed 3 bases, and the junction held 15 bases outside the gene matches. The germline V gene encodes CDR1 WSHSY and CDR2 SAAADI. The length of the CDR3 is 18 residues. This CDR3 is CASSGPSGRARNHYEQYF. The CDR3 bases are TGCGCCAGCAGTGGTCCGAGCGGGAGGGCAAGAAACCACTACGAGCAGTACTTC.

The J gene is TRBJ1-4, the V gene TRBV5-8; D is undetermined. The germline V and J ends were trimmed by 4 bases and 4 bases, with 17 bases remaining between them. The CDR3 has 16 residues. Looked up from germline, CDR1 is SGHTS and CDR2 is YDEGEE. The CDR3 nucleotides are TGTGCCAGCAGCCTAGTCGTGTGGAGTTTTAATGAAAAACTGTTTTTT. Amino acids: CASSLVVWSFNEKLFF. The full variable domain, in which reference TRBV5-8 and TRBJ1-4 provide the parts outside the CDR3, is EAGVTQSPTHLIKTRGQQATLRCSPISGHTSVYWYQQALGLGLQFLLWYDEGEERNRGNFPPRFSGRQFPNYSSELNVNALELEDSALYLCASSLVVWSFNEKLFFGSGTQLSVL.